This is a list of T cell receptor beta chains from one sample in a study of shared clonotypes between healthy human individuals. Using immunoSEQ multiplex PCR, the repertoire was profiled, and TCRdb retains in-frame clones only, with some absent. This sample carries approximately 700,000 clones, more than 70% of them seen once, and the ten largest clones take around 1.8%. The sequenced sample was memory CD4+ T cells sorted from blood. The receptors come from a woman aged 25-40 years in good health. The CDR3 runs from the conserved cysteine through the conserved F or W. D genes are given only for firm matches. Not every row has a clone size; where given, it reads once, few, many or a size class.

.	TRBV7-9	once	TRBJ2-5	TGTGCCAGCAGCCGATTAAGAGAGACCCAGTACTTC	CASSRLRETQYF
TRBD2	TRBV5-1	.	TRBJ2-3	TGCGCCAGCAGCTTGTCCAGCGGGAGTAGGACAGATACGCAGTATTTT	CASSLSSGSRTDTQYF
.	TRBV28	.	TRBJ2-7	TGTGCCAGCAGTTTGGGCTTTTTGGCATCCTACGAGCAGTACTTC	CASSLGFLASYEQYF
TRBD1	TRBV20-1	.	TRBJ2-5	TGCAGCGGACAGGGGATGAAGACCCAGTACTTC	CSGQGMKTQYF
TRBD1	TRBV18	.	TRBJ1-2	TGTGCCAGCTCACGGGACAGCCGGGCCCGTGGTGGCTACACCTTC	CASSRDSRARGGYTF
.	TRBV10-1	.	TRBJ2-3	TGCGCCAGCAGTGTGGGGTCCCGACGCACAGATACGCAGTATTTT	CASSVGSRRTDTQYF
.	TRBV15	.	TRBJ2-7	TGTGCCACCAGCAACCCTCCGGTATACGAGCAGTACTTC	CATSNPPVYEQYF
.	TRBV19	.	TRBJ1-1	TGTGCCAGTAGAACCCCCAAGGATGATACTGAAGCTTTCTTT	CASRTPKDDTEAFF
.	TRBV6-6	.	TRBJ2-3	TGTGCCAGCAGTTACGGGGGTTACACAGATACGCAGTATTTT	CASSYGGYTDTQYF
TRBD1	TRBV2	.	TRBJ2-5	TGTGCCAGCAGTGAGAGTGGACAGGGAAAGACCCAGTACTTC	CASSESGQGKTQYF
.	TRBV28	.	TRBJ1-5	TGTGCCAGCAGTTTAGATGGGACACCTAGCAATCAGCCCCAGCATTTT	CASSLDGTPSNQPQHF
.	TRBV28	.	TRBJ1-2	TGTGCCAGCTACGCCCTACAGGACAACTATGGCTACACCTTC	CASYALQDNYGYTF
.	TRBV19	.	TRBJ2-7	TGTGCCAGTAGTAACCCGCCCAGCGAGCAGTACTTC	CASSNPPSEQYF
TRBD1	TRBV5-1	.	TRBJ2-1	TGCGCCAGCGGCCGGGACAGGGGGCAAGATGAGCAGTTCTTC	CASGRDRGQDEQFF
TRBD1	TRBV27	.	TRBJ1-2	TGTGCCAGCAGTTCCCTACAGGGGGGGCCCTATGGCTACACCTTC	CASSSLQGGPYGYTF
TRBD1	TRBV27	.	TRBJ2-7	TGTGCCAGCAGTCCCTTGGACAGGGGCGACGAGCAGTACTTC	CASSPLDRGDEQYF
.	TRBV7-8	.	TRBJ1-2	TGTGCCAGCAGCCGCGGGAACTATGGCTACACCTTC	CASSRGNYGYTF
.	TRBV11-2	few	TRBJ1-1	TGTGCCAGCAGCTTAGGATCGAACACTGAAGCTTTCTTT	CASSLGSNTEAFF
.	TRBV28	.	TRBJ1-5	TGTGCCAGCAGTTTTAACTCGAGGGGAGGCCAGCCCCAGCATTTT	CASSFNSRGGQPQHF
TRBD1	TRBV5-4	once	TRBJ2-5	TGTGCCAGCAGCGAACTTGGACAGGCTTTCCTACGTGGGGGCCAAGAGACCCAGTACTTC	CASSELGQAFLRGGQETQYF
TRBD2	TRBV25-1	.	TRBJ2-1	TGTGCCAGCAGTGAACCCTCGGGAGGGATGACCTACAATGAGCAGTTCTTC	CASSEPSGGMTYNEQFF
TRBD2	TRBV4-2	.	TRBJ2-1	TGTGCCAGCAGCCAAACCGGACTAGGTGACAATGAGCAGTTCTTC	CASSQTGLGDNEQFF
.	TRBV5-1	few	TRBJ1-1	TGCGCCAGCGGGAAGGGGAACACTGAAGCTTTCTTT	CASGKGNTEAFF
.	TRBV2	.	TRBJ2-2	TGTGCCGGCCAGAACACCGGGGAGCTGTTTTTT	CAGQNTGELFF
TRBD1	TRBV19	.	TRBJ2-5	TGTGCCAGTAGTCGAGGGACAGGTGTTGGGACCCAGTACTTC	CASSRGTGVGTQYF
.	TRBV27	.	TRBJ1-1	TGTGCCAGCCTTGACAGACTGAACACTGAAGCTTTCTTT	CASLDRLNTEAFF
.	TRBV5-6	once	TRBJ2-3	TGTGCCAGCAGCTTCCGGACGGATCCGGGTACGCAGTATTTT	CASSFRTDPGTQYF
.	TRBV11-2	few	TRBJ2-7	TGTGCCAGCAGCTTAGACCACGGAGGGCAGGACGAGCAGTACTTC	CASSLDHGGQDEQYF
TRBD2	TRBV28	.	TRBJ2-7	TGTGCCAGCAGTTTGCGGGAGGGCCTCTTCGAGCAGTACTTC	CASSLREGLFEQYF
.	TRBV7-3	.	TRBJ2-2	TGTGCCAGCAGCTTAGGTGTAGCGCCGAACACCGGGGAGCTGTTTTTT	CASSLGVAPNTGELFF
TRBD2	TRBV29-1	.	TRBJ2-7	TGCAGCGCAGATGGGTCGGGAGGCTACGAGCAGTACTTC	CSADGSGGYEQYF
TRBD2	TRBV19	few	TRBJ2-3	TGTGCCAGTAGTCTGCGCGGGAGGTCAGATACGCAGTATTTT	CASSLRGRSDTQYF
TRBD2	TRBV14	.	TRBJ2-7	TGTGCCAGCAGCTTGCTAGCGGGGTACGAGCAGTACTTC	CASSLLAGYEQYF
TRBD2	TRBV11-2	.	TRBJ2-2	TGTGCCAGCAGCTCCCGACTAGCGGGAGGGATTGGCACCGGGGAGCTGTTTTTT	CASSSRLAGGIGTGELFF
.	TRBV6-6	.	TRBJ2-7	TGTGCCAGCAGTTACAGGAGGAGGAGGGAGCAGTACTTC	CASSYRRRREQYF
.	TRBV1	.	TRBJ1-2	TGCACCAATAATGGGTATGGCTACACCTTC	CTNNGYGYTF